This passage covers 24 T cell receptor beta chains from one sample sequenced in a study of beta chain features in type 1 diabetes. The investigators reverse transcribed all of the isolated RNA, so they sequenced expressed TCRB transcripts. Method: immunoSEQ multiplex PCR; TCRdb's copy keeps in-frame clones and lacks some. The repertoire has more than 100,000 clones, around 8.8% of them found once; the top ten carry around 0.79%. No antigen has been identified for these receptors. Broader study findings: Among all four CD4+ subsets, Type 1 diabetes patients had TCRB CDR3s that were moderately but significantly shorter.

The specimen sequenced was central memory CD4+ T cells from blood. Every receptor here comes from a man younger than 40 with type 1 diabetes.

This clone has only a few counts. V usage is TRBV5-1 and J usage is TRBJ2-3; 7 bases fit TRBD1. The CDR3 has 18 residues. Germline V lookup: CDR1 SGHRS, CDR2 YFSETQ. The V gene end was trimmed by 4 bases and the J gene end by 5 bases; junction bases not matched to a gene: 19. In DNA, the CDR3 is TGCGCCAGCAGCCCCGTCAGTAGGGGCAGGGGGATGGTAGATACGCAGTATTTT. Protein product: CASSPVSRGRGMVDTQYF.

The chain links TRBV4-1 to TRBJ2-4; TRBD1 matches 7 bases. The germline V gene has CDR1 MGHRA and CDR2 YSYEKL. J gave up 1 base and V 4 bases, and 1 base lay outside the gene matches. The CDR3 contains 14 residues. The CDR3 bases are TGCGCCAGCAGCCCGACAGGGGCCAAAAACATTCAGTACTTC. Its protein is CASSPTGAKNIQYF.

This clone turned up a few times. This sequence joins TRBV2 and TRBJ1-5, with 12 positions matching TRBD1. Germline values: CDR1 SNHLY, CDR2 FYNNEI. CDR3 length: 15 residues. Trimming cost V 4 bases and J 7 bases; bases outside gene matches: 5. The CDR3 here is CASSAGTGGRQPQHF. CDR3 in DNA: TGTGCCAGCAGTGCCGGGACAGGGGGCCGGCAGCCCCAGCATTTT. The whole variable domain, remainder taken from reference TRBV2 and TRBJ1-5, is EPEVTQTPSHQVTQMGQEVILRCVPISNHLYFYWYRQILGQKVEFLVSFYNNEISEKSEIFDDQFSVERPDGSNFTLKIRSTKLEDSAMYFCASSAGTGGRQPQHFGDGTRLSIL.

This clone was seen a handful of times. The V and J genes are TRBV5-1 and TRBJ2-5; unclear D gene. The CDR3 runs 13 residues. Germline CDR1 is SGHRS and CDR2 is YFSETQ. Trimming took 7 bases from V and 2 from J, leaving 12 bases between them. CDR3 in amino acids: CASSVTVQETQYF. CDR3 sequence (DNA): TGCGCCAGCTCGGTCACAGTTCAAGAGACCCAGTACTTC.

The V gene is TRBV19, the J gene TRBJ1-1; unclear D gene. In germline, CDR1 is LNHDA, CDR2 SQIVND (reference sequence). This CDR3 region has 13 residues. V was clipped by 8 bases and J by 4 bases, with 14 bases between them. The CDR3 spells CASRYSRSTEAFF. The CDR3 DNA follows: TGTGCCAGTCGCTACTCGAGGAGCACTGAAGCTTTCTTT.

Concerning this clone: The sample has other DNA sequences that encode this CDR3 too. The rearrangement uses TRBV9 and TRBJ1-2, with 8 nucleotides matching TRBD1. Looked up from germline, CDR1 is SGDLS and CDR2 is YYNGEE. The junction had 6 bases not matched to a gene; V was cut back by 2 bases and J by 0 bases. The CDR3 length is 16 residues. CDR3 in DNA: TGTGCCAGCAGCGTTGGAGGGACAGGTTCTAACTATGGCTACACCTTC. Translating it yields CASSVGGTGSNYGYTF. Full variable domain (outside the CDR3, taken from reference TRBV9 and TRBJ1-2): DSGVTQTPKHLITATGQRVTLRCSPRSGDLSVYWYQQSLDQGLQFLIQYYNGEERAKGNILERFSAQQFPDLHSELNLSSLELGDSALYFCASSVGGTGSNYGYTFGSGTRLTVV.

The chain couples TRBV5-1 to TRBJ2-3, with 7 bases aligning to TRBD2. The CDR3 length is 16 residues. Trimming took 0 bases from V and 0 from J; bases not matched to a gene: 4. Germline CDR1 SGHRS, CDR2 YFSETQ. CDR3 sequence: CASSLGGGVSTDTQYF. In nucleotides, the CDR3 is TGCGCCAGCAGCTTGGGCGGGGGTGTTAGCACAGATACGCAGTATTTT.

The CDR3 nucleotides are TGTGCCAGCAGCCCTTTGGGAGGGACGAAGGACTCAGATACGCAGTATTTT. Amino acid sequence: CASSPLGGTKDSDTQYF. This chain joins TRBV5-4 and TRBJ2-3; 7 nucleotides match TRBD2. The CDR3 runs 17 residues. Germline V gene data show CDR1 as SGHNT and CDR2 as YYREEE (reference sequence). Germline trimming cut 4 bases from V and 4 bases from J; bases unmatched to any gene: 15.

There are a few counts of this clone. The chain is built from TRBV20-1 and TRBJ2-1; a weak D match, TRBD2 (5 bases). Looked up from germline, CDR1 is DFQATT and CDR2 is SNEGSKA (reference sequence). This CDR3 is built from 11 residues. CDR3 residues: CRGSRGDEQFF. The CDR3 DNA reads as TGCAGGGGGAGCAGAGGTGATGAGCAGTTCTTC.

The chain employs TRBV2 and TRBJ2-5; 7 bases align to TRBD1. Germline CDR1 SNHLY, CDR2 FYNNEI. CDR3 length: 13 residues. J was trimmed by 4 bases and V by 5 bases; bases with no gene match: 4. The CDR3 loop reads CASSRRGSETQYF. In nucleotides, the CDR3 is TGTGCCAGCAGTCGCAGGGGGTCAGAGACCCAGTACTTC.

This clone was counted only a few times. The chain has TRBV6-1 and TRBJ2-7; TRBD1 is a possible D gene (5 bases). Germline V gene data show CDR1 as MNHNS and CDR2 as SASEGT. This CDR3 has 13 residues. V shed 10 bases and J shed 0 bases, with 13 bases lying between them. The CDR3: CAIKDKVSYEQYF. Here the CDR3 DNA reads TGTGCCATCAAGGACAAGGTCTCCTACGAGCAGTACTTC.

CDR3 region: CASSLYGLRETQYF. The CDR3 DNA reads TGTGCCAGCAGCTTATACGGACTCCGAGAGACCCAGTACTTC. This rearrangement joins TRBV7-2 to TRBJ2-5, with D possibly matching TRBD2 (5 bases). Trimming took 2 bases from V and 4 from J, leaving 11 bases between them. The germline V gene encodes CDR1 SGHTA and CDR2 FQGNSA. The CDR3 length is 14 residues.

The chain uses TRBV6-1 and TRBJ2-1, with D hard to call. The V gene's germline CDR1 is MNHNS and CDR2 SASEGT. The V gene lost 2 bases and the J gene lost 0 bases, with 11 bases spanning the gap. This CDR3 region has 16 residues. CDR3 DNA: TGTGCCAGCAGTGAAATGACGGGTGGCTCCTACAATGAGCAGTTCTTC. Its protein product is CASSEMTGGSYNEQFF.

V is TRBV29-1 and J is TRBJ1-2; TRBD1 aligns across 9 bases. J was trimmed by 4 bases and V by 1 base; bases with no gene match: 4. Germline CDR1 is SQVTM and CDR2 is ANQGSEA. This CDR3 contains 14 residues. The CDR3 loop is CSVEVRTGAYGYTF. The CDR3, as DNA: TGCAGCGTTGAAGTTAGGACAGGGGCCTATGGCTACACCTTC.

This clone was picked up a small number of times. Other DNA sequences in the same sample also yield this CDR3. In DNA form, the CDR3 reads TGCGCCAGCAGCTTGGGGACAGCTAACACCGGGGAGCTGTTTTTT. It translates to CASSLGTANTGELFF. The V and J genes are TRBV5-1 and TRBJ2-2, with D possibly being TRBD1 (6 bases). Between the trimmed V and J ends, which lost 0 bases and 2 bases, there was a span of 8 bases. The CDR3 is 15 residues long. From germline, CDR1 is SGHRS and CDR2 YFSETQ.

This clone was detected only a few times. This chain joins TRBV7-9 and TRBJ1-1; tentatively, D is TRBD1 (6 bases). The CDR3 totals 17 residues. The V gene's germline CDR1 is SEHNR and CDR2 FQNEAQ (reference sequence). Trimming left V 1 base short and J 5 bases short, with 20 bases between. CDR3 bases: TGTGCCAGCAGCTTAGGGGCAGGGGTTCTCCTGGGGACTGAAGCTTTCTTT. As protein: CASSLGAGVLLGTEAFF.

The chain links TRBV9 to TRBJ1-2; tentatively, D is TRBD1 (6 bases). This CDR3 is 14 amino acids long. V was trimmed by 3 bases and J by 8 bases, leaving 17 bases between them. CDR1 is SGDLS, CDR2 YYNGEE, per germline. In DNA, the CDR3 is TGTGCCAGCAGCGCCAATACAGGGTCAGGGGGCTACACCTTC. Its translation: CASSANTGSGGYTF.

This clone appeared a few times. The chain uses TRBV7-8 and TRBJ2-7; no clear D. The V gene lost 1 base and the J gene lost 0 bases, with 10 bases spanning the gap. The CDR3 runs 15 residues. In germline, CDR1 is SGHVS, CDR2 FQNEAQ. CDR3 protein: CASSLDPVSSYEQYF. The CDR3 DNA reads TGTGCCAGCAGCTTAGATCCGGTTAGCTCCTACGAGCAGTACTTC.

The V gene is TRBV6-1, the J gene TRBJ2-1, with 10 bases aligning to TRBD1. Germline-derived CDR1 and CDR2 are MNHNS and SASEGT. The CDR3 consists of 15 residues. Trimming cost V 7 bases and J 9 bases; bases outside gene matches: 12. The CDR3 is CASKRQGAGDGEQFF. The CDR3 nucleotides are TGTGCCAGCAAAAGACAGGGGGCGGGTGACGGTGAGCAGTTCTTC.

This clone was counted between two and nine times. This sequence joins TRBV7-2 and TRBJ1-6, with D unresolved. The germline V gene encodes CDR1 SGHTA and CDR2 FQGNSA. The CDR3 sequence is 13 residues long. Deletions cut 3 bases from V and 10 bases from J, with 10 bases between. The CDR3 reads CASSFSPRSPLHF. The CDR3 bases are TGTGCCAGCAGCTTTTCCCCACGGTCACCCCTCCACTTT.

The chain is built from TRBV9 and TRBJ1-2; 8 bases are shared with TRBD1. The V and J ends lost 0 bases and 8 bases, in that order; junction bases with no gene match: 9. The CDR3 has 15 residues. Per germline, CDR1 SGDLS and CDR2 YYNGEE. DNA for the CDR3: TGTGCCAGCAGCGTAGGTTCGGCAGGGGGCGAGGGCTACACCTTC. Amino acids: CASSVGSAGGEGYTF.

Ten or more counts support this clone. The chain joins TRBV14 to TRBJ1-1; 7 bases fit TRBD1. J was trimmed by 3 bases and V by 4 bases; bases with no gene match: 5. CDR1 SGHDN and CDR2 FVKESK come from the germline V gene. The CDR3 totals 14 residues. This CDR3 reads CASSPFTGDTEAFF. The CDR3 DNA reads TGTGCCAGCAGCCCCTTCACAGGGGACACTGAAGCTTTCTTT.

The chain recombines TRBV20-1 with TRBJ2-4; no clear D. The length of the CDR3 is 11 residues. The germline V and J ends were trimmed by 3 bases and 8 bases, with 8 bases remaining between them. Per the germline V gene, CDR1 is DFQATT and CDR2 is SNEGSKA (reference sequence). The CDR3: CSASARYIQYF. CDR3 DNA: TGCAGTGCTAGCGCCCGGTACATTCAGTACTTC.

This clone was observed a few times. V is TRBV6-4 and J is TRBJ2-4; D not certain. CDR3 length: 12 residues. Per germline, CDR1 MRHNA and CDR2 SNTAGT. The V gene lost 5 bases and the J gene lost 6 bases, with 8 bases spanning the gap. DNA of the CDR3: TGTGCCAGCAGTTTAGACTCAAACATTCAGTACTTC. Encoded protein: CASSLDSNIQYF.